Shown below are 19 T cell receptor beta chains from a single sample sequenced in a study of human T cells and chemical hapten exposure. A single record per CDR3 protein comes from TCRdb applying MiXCR to the RACE reads. The table includes roughly 130,000 distinct CDR3 sequences, roughly 12% detected once. This sample's time point: patch test 3, about 24 weeks after DPC sensitization. The treatment denotes: therapeutic diphenylcyclopropenone sensitization with weekly scalp DPC. This specimen consisted of whole blood, obtained in connection with sensitization to the hapten diphenylcyclopropenone (DPC). The receptors derive from a woman aged 50 to 65 with alopecia areata. Some clones in this sample may be carry-over from other donors' samples.

The chain uses TRBV12-3 or TRBV12-4 and TRBJ2-7, with 10 bases lining up with TRBD1. V shed 5 bases, J shed 3 bases, and the junction held 7 bases outside the gene matches. The CDR3 covers 15 residues. CDR3 DNA: TGTGCCAGCAGTACCGGGACAGGGGCTGTCTACGAGCAGTACTTC. Translating gives CASSTGTGAVYEQYF.

V is TRBV9 and J is TRBJ2-7, with TRBD2 identical over 7 bases. The CDR3 has 16 amino acids. Per germline, CDR1 SGDLS and CDR2 YYNGEE. V gave up 3 bases and J gave up 0 bases; unmatched junction bases: 9. The CDR3 coding sequence is TGTGCCAGCAGCGAGGATAGCGGGTGGGGCTCCTACGAGCAGTACTTC. It is translated as CASSEDSGWGSYEQYF.

This clonotype was seen ten or more times. The chain links TRBV3-1 to TRBJ2-1; 13 nucleotides align to TRBD2. Germline assignment: CDR1 LGHDT and CDR2 YNNKEL (reference sequence). The CDR3 covers 14 residues. V lost 5 bases, J lost 8 bases, and 3 bases stayed unmatched. CDR3 loop: CASSGTSGVYEQFF. DNA for the CDR3: TGTGCCAGCAGCGGGACTAGCGGGGTGTATGAGCAGTTCTTC.

This clonotype was detected a few times. The V and J genes are TRBV6-5 and TRBJ2-3, with 9 bases matching TRBD1. Germline lookup yields CDR1 MNHEY and CDR2 SVGAGI. Germline trimming cut 5 bases from V and 4 bases from J; bases unmatched to any gene: 7. The CDR3 covers 15 residues. The CDR3 nucleotides read TGTGCCAGCAGTGTGGGACAGGGTTATGCAGATACGCAGTATTTT. Its translation: CASSVGQGYADTQYF.

The sample holds many counts of this clonotype. The V call is TRBV18, the J call TRBJ2-1; TRBD2 matches at 11 bases. Germline V gene sequence: CDR1 KGHSH, CDR2 LQKENI. With 3 bases clipped from V and 7 bases from J, the junction kept 11 bases outside the gene matches. This CDR3 has 17 residues. DNA for the CDR3: TGTGCCAGCTCACCCCTTTCGGGTAGCGGGAGGGGTAATGAGCAGTTCTTC. This gives the protein CASSPLSGSGRGNEQFF.

This sequence joins TRBV5-1 and TRBJ1-1, with TRBD1 matching over 7 bases. The CDR3 extends over 17 amino acids. Germline V gene data show CDR1 as SGHRS and CDR2 as YFSETQ. The V and J ends lost 6 bases and 0 bases, in that order; junction bases with no gene match: 14. Here the CDR3 DNA reads TGCGCCAGCACCCGACAGGGAATTGGAATCATGAACACTGAAGCTTTCTTT. It codes for CASTRQGIGIMNTEAFF.

The rearrangement joins TRBV29-1 to TRBJ2-3, with TRBD2 matching over 9 bases. Germline V gives CDR1 SQVTM, CDR2 ANQGSEA. This CDR3 is 14 amino acids long. After removal of 2 bases from V and 2 bases from J, the junction contained 2 bases not matched to a gene. The CDR3: CSVELAGFTDTQYF. CDR3 in DNA: TGCAGCGTTGAACTAGCGGGGTTCACAGATACGCAGTATTTT.

The chain carries TRBV9 and TRBJ2-7; TRBD2 agrees at 7 bases. The CDR3 loop spans 13 amino acids. Per germline, CDR1 SGDLS and CDR2 YYNGEE. V shed 4 bases and J 5 bases; nucleotides not matched to a gene: 6. CDR3 coding DNA: TGTGCCAGCAGCCCCAGGGCGGGGGACGAGCAGTACTTC. Encoded protein: CASSPRAGDEQYF.

A few counts support this clonotype. The chain couples TRBV20-1 to TRBJ1-4; TRBD1 matches 9 bases. The CDR3 length is 16 residues. V gave up 1 base and J gave up 8 bases; unmatched junction bases: 11. Germline V gene data show CDR1 as DFQATT and CDR2 as SNEGSKA (reference sequence). CDR3 in amino acids: CSARGGQGSSGEKLFF. The CDR3, as DNA: TGCAGTGCTAGAGGCGGACAGGGGAGTAGCGGCGAAAAACTGTTTTTT.

This clonotype has only a few counts. The chain combines TRBV14 with TRBJ2-2; 7 positions agree with TRBD2. The junction had 5 bases not matched to a gene; V was cut back by 2 bases and J by 8 bases. The CDR3 contains 14 residues. CDR1 and CDR2 (germline): SGHDN, FVKESK. DNA for the CDR3: TGTGCCAGCAGCCAATCGGGGGGTACGGGGGAGCTGTTTTTT. This codes for CASSQSGGTGELFF.

The rearrangement joins TRBV7-2 to TRBJ1-6, with D possibly being TRBD1 (6 bases). Per germline, CDR1 SGHTA and CDR2 FQGNSA. The CDR3 runs to 12 residues. Trimming shortened V by 6 bases and J by 10 bases, and 10 bases separated the two germline ends. DNA of the CDR3: TGTGCCAGCAGACAGGGCCAGTCACCCCTCCACTTT. Residues: CASRQGQSPLHF.

Only a few counts were recorded for this clonotype. J is TRBJ1-1 and V is TRBV20-1; possibly TRBD1 for D (5 bases). Germline V gives CDR1 DFQATT, CDR2 SNEGSKA (reference sequence). This CDR3 contains 14 residues. V was pared by 5 bases and J by 1 base, with 14 bases between. CDR3 coding DNA: TGCAGTGCTCTCTGGACGGGGCCGAACACTGAAGCTTTCTTT. As protein: CSALWTGPNTEAFF.

This chain links TRBV7-3 with TRBJ1-1; possibly TRBD1 for D (5 bases). This CDR3 has 14 amino acids. Germline CDR1 reads SGHTA; CDR2 reads FQGTGA. Trimming pared 2 bases from V and 8 bases from J, leaving 15 bases between. For the CDR3, the DNA is TGTGCCAGCAGCTTACGCGGTCTGCAGGGAGAAGCTTTCTTT. This codes for CASSLRGLQGEAFF.

J is TRBJ1-2 and V is TRBV20-1, with a possible D match to TRBD1 (5 bases). V gave up 0 bases and J gave up 4 bases, with 12 bases separating them. The germline CDR1 and CDR2 sequences are DFQATT and SNEGSKA (reference sequence). The CDR3 totals 14 residues. As DNA, the CDR3 is TGCAGTGCTAGAGACTGGGGGGGAGGCTATGGCTACACCTTC. This encodes CSARDWGGGYGYTF.

V is TRBV4-1 and J is TRBJ1-2; 7 nucleotides line up with TRBD1. This CDR3 contains 16 residues. After removal of 3 bases from V and 1 base from J, the junction contained 8 bases not matched to a gene. Germline CDR1 is MGHRA and CDR2 is YSYEKL. CDR3 bases: TGCGCCAGCAGCCAGGGGTTGACAGGGCTTAACTATGGCTACACCTTC. Amino acid sequence: CASSQGLTGLNYGYTF.

This clonotype was detected a few times. The chain employs TRBV15 and TRBJ2-7, with D unresolved. Germline V gene data show CDR1 as LNHNV and CDR2 as YYDKDF (reference sequence). Trimming took 3 bases from V and 2 from J, leaving 11 bases between them. CDR3 length: 14 residues. This CDR3 reads CATSSPLVPYEQYF. Here the CDR3 DNA reads TGTGCCACCAGCAGCCCCTTGGTCCCCTACGAGCAGTACTTC. Drawing the rest from reference TRBV15 and TRBJ2-7, the complete variable domain is DAMVIQNPRYQVTQFGKPVTLSCSQTLNHNVMYWYQQKSSQAPKLLFHYYDKDFNNEADTPDNFQSRRPNTSFCFLDIRSPGLGDTAMYLCATSSPLVPYEQYFGPGTRLTVT.

This clonotype was seen many times. The chain joins TRBV7-2 to TRBJ2-3; D possibly corresponds to TRBD2 (6 bases). The CDR3 is 15 amino acids. The V and J ends lost 1 base and 1 base respectively, with 9 bases between them. CDR1 and CDR2 (germline): SGHTA, FQGNSA. The CDR3 reads CASSLGPSGTDTQYF. The CDR3 DNA follows: TGTGCCAGCAGCTTAGGCCCTAGCGGCACAGATACGCAGTATTTT.

This clonotype was detected only a few times. The J gene is TRBJ1-2, the V gene TRBV29-1, with 12 positions matching TRBD1. Trimming at V came to 6 bases and at J to 6 bases, leaving 8 bases not matched to a gene. This CDR3 has 14 amino acids. Germline-derived CDR1 and CDR2 are SQVTM and ANQGSEA. CDR3 sequence: CSVVGTGGADGYTF. In DNA, the CDR3 is TGCAGCGTGGTTGGGACAGGGGGCGCGGATGGCTACACCTTC.

J is TRBJ1-1 and V is TRBV29-1; D is unresolved. With 5 bases removed from V and 0 bases from J, the gap between germline ends came to 7 bases. CDR1 and CDR2 (germline): SQVTM, ANQGSEA. This CDR3 is built from 12 residues. CDR3 sequence (DNA): TGCAGCGTTCCAGGTATGAACACTGAAGCTTTCTTT. This codes for CSVPGMNTEAFF.